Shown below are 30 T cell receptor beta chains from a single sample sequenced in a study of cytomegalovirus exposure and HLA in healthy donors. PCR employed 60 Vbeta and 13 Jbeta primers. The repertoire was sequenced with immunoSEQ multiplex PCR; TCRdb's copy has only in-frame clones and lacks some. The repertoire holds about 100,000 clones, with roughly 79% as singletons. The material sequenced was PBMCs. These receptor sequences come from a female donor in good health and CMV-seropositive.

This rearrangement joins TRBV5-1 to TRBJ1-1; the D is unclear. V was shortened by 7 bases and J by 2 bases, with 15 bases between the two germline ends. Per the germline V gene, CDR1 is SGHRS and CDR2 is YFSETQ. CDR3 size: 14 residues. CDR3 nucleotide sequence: TGCGCCAGCGGCCTCCGGGAACTAAACACTGAAGCTTTCTTT. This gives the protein CASGLRELNTEAFF.

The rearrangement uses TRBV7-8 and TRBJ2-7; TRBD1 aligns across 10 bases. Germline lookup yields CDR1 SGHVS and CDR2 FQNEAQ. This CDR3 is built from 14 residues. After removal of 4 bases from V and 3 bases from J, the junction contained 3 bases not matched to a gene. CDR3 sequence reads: CASSSRDRGYEQYF. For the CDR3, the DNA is TGTGCCAGCAGCTCCCGGGACAGGGGCTACGAGCAGTACTTC.

The CDR3 here is CASSQRVAYEQYF. The CDR3 DNA reads as TGCGCCAGCAGCCAAAGAGTCGCCTACGAGCAGTACTTC. The chain uses TRBV4-1 and TRBJ2-7; D uncertain. CDR3 length: 13 residues. Between the trimmed V and J ends, which lost 2 bases and 2 bases, there was a span of 7 bases. Germline V CDR1 and CDR2: MGHRA, YSYEKL.

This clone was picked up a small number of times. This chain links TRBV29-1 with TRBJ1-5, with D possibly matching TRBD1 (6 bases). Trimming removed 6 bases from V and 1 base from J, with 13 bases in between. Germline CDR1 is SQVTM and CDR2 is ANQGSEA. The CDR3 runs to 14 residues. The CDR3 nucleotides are TGCAGCGTCCGCACAGGGTTGAGCAATCAGCCCCAGCATTTT. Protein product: CSVRTGLSNQPQHF.

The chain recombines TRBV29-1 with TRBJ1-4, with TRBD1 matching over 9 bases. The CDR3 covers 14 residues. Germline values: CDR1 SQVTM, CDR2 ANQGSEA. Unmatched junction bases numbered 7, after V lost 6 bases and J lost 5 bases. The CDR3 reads CSVQTGGGNEKLFF. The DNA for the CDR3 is TGCAGCGTCCAGACAGGGGGGGGAAATGAAAAACTGTTTTTT.

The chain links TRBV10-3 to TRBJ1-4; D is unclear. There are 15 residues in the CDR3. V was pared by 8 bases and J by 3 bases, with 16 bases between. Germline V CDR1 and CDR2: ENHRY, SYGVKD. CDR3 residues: CAIGDAGGANEKLFF. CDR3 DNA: TGTGCCATCGGGGATGCGGGTGGAGCTAATGAAAAACTGTTTTTT.

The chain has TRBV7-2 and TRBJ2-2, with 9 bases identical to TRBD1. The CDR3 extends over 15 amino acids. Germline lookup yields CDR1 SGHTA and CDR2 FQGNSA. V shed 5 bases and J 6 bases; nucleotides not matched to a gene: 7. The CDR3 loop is CASSRDRVSPGELFF. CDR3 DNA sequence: TGTGCCAGCAGCCGGGACAGGGTATCTCCCGGGGAGCTGTTTTTT. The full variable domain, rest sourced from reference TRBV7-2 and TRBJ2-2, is GAGVSQSPSNKVTEKGKDVELRCDPISGHTALYWYRQSLGQGLEFLIYFQGNSAPDKSGLPSDRFSAERTGGSVSTLTIQRTQQEDSAVYLCASSRDRVSPGELFFGEGSRLTVL.

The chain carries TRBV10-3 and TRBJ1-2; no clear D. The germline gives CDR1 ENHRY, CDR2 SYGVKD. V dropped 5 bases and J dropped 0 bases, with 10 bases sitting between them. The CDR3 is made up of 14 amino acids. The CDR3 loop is CAISPEQANYGYTF. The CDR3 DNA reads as TGTGCCATCAGTCCTGAGCAGGCTAACTATGGCTACACCTTC.

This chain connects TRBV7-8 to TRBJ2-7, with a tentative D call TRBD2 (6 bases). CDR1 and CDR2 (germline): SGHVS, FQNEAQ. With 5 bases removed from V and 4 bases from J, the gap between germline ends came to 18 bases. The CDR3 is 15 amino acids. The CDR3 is CASSVGRSGSYEQYF. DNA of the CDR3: TGTGCCAGCAGCGTCGGCCGTAGCGGCTCTTACGAGCAGTACTTC.

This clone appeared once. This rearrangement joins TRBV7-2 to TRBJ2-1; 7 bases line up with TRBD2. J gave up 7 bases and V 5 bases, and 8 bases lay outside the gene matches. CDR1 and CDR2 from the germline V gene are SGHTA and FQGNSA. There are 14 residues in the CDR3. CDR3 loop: CASSAGTISNEQFF. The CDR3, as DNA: TGTGCCAGCAGCGCTGGGACTATTTCAAATGAGCAGTTCTTC.

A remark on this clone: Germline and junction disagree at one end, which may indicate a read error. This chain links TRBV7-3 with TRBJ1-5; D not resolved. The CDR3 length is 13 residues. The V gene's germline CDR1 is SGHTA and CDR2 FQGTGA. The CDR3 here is CASSLTLDQPQHF. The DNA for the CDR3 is TGTGCCAGCAGCCTAACCCTCGATCAGCCCCAGCATTTT.

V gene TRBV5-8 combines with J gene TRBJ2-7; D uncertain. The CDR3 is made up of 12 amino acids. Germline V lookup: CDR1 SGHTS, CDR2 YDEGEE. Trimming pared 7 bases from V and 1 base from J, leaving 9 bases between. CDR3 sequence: CASPRSSYEQYF. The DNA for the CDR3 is TGTGCCAGCCCCCGGTCGTCCTACGAGCAGTACTTC.

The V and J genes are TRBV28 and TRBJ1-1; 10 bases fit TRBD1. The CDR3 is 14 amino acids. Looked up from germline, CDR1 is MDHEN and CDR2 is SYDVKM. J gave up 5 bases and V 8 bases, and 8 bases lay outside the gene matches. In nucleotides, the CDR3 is TGTGCCAGCGGGCCGGGGACAGGGGTGACTGAAGCTTTCTTT. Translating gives CASGPGTGVTEAFF.

The chain's CDR3 is CASSPSSGGPYEQYF. As DNA, the CDR3 is TGTGCCAGCTCACCGTCTTCGGGAGGCCCCTACGAGCAGTACTTC. V is TRBV18 and J is TRBJ2-7; 7 nucleotides match TRBD2. The length of the CDR3 is 15 residues. The trim removed 3 bases at V and 2 bases at J, leaving 7 bases unmatched. The germline V gene has CDR1 KGHSH and CDR2 LQKENI.

CDR3 protein: CASSQVSRGTEAFF. In DNA, the CDR3 is TGTGCCAGCAGCCAAGTATCCAGGGGCACTGAAGCTTTCTTT. The rearrangement uses TRBV4-2 and TRBJ1-1, with D possibly matching TRBD1 (6 bases). The CDR3 contains 14 residues. V lost 1 base and J lost 4, with 10 bases in between. Germline-derived CDR1 and CDR2 are LGHNA and YNFKEQ.

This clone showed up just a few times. The CDR3 DNA is TGTGCCAGCTCACCCGGACAGGCTCAGCCCCAGCATTTT. It translates to CASSPGQAQPQHF. The gene calls are TRBV18 and TRBJ1-5, with 7 nucleotides matching TRBD1. CDR3 size: 13 residues. V gave up 3 bases and J gave up 6 bases; unmatched junction bases: 2. The V gene's germline CDR1 is KGHSH and CDR2 LQKENI.

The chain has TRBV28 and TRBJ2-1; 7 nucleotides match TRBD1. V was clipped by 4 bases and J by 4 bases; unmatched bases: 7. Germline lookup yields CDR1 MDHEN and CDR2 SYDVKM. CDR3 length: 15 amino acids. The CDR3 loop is CASSSVTGRYNEQFF. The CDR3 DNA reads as TGTGCCAGCAGTTCCGTGACAGGGCGGTACAATGAGCAGTTCTTC.

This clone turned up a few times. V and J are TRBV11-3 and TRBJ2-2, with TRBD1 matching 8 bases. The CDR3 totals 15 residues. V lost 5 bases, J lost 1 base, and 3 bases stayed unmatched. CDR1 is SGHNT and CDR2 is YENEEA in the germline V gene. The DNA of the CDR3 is TGTGCCAGCAGCACAGGGGGTTGGAACACCGGGGAGCTGTTTTTT. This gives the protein CASSTGGWNTGELFF. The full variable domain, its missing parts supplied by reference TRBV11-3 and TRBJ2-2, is EAGVVQSPRYKIIEKKQPVAFWCNPISGHNTLYWYLQNLGQGPELLIRYENEEAVDDSQLPKDRFSAERLKGVDSTLKIQPAELGDSAVYLCASSTGGWNTGELFFGEGSRLTVL.

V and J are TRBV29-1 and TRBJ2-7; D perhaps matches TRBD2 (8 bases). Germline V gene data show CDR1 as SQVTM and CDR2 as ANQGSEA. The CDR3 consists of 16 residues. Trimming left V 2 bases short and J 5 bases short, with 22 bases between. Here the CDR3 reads CSVEKVQGGTSDEQYF. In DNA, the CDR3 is TGCAGCGTTGAAAAGGTGCAGGGGGGGACTAGTGACGAGCAGTACTTC.

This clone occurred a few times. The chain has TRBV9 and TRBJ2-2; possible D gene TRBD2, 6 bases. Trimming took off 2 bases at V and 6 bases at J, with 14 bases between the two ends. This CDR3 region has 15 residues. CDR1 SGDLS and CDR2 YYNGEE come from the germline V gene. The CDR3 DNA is TGTGCCAGCAGCGTGGGGGGAATGGGGTCCGGGGAGCTGTTTTTT. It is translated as CASSVGGMGSGELFF.

The CDR3 here is CASSQTSGDGGYEQYF. The CDR3 nucleotides read TGTGCCAGCAGCCAAACTAGCGGAGATGGAGGCTACGAGCAGTACTTC. The chain has TRBV7-3 and TRBJ2-7, with TRBD2 matching 8 bases. CDR3 length: 16 amino acids. V dropped 5 bases and J dropped 3; count of bases not matched to a gene: 12. Germline values: CDR1 SGHTA, CDR2 FQGTGA.

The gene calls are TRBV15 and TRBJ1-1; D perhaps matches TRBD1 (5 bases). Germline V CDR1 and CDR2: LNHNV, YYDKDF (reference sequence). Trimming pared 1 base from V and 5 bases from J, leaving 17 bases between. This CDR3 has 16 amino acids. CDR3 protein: CATSRVSGGLVTEAFF. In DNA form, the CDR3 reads TGTGCCACCAGCAGAGTGTCGGGGGGACTTGTGACTGAAGCTTTCTTT. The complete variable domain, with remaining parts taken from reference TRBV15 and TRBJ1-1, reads DAMVIQNPRYQVTQFGKPVTLSCSQTLNHNVMYWYQQKSSQAPKLLFHYYDKDFNNEADTPDNFQSRRPNTSFCFLDIRSPGLGDTAMYLCATSRVSGGLVTEAFFGQGTRLTVV.

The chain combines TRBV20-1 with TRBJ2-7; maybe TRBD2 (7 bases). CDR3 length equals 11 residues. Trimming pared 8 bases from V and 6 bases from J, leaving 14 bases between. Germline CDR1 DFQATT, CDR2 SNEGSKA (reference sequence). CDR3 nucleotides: TGCAGTCCCAGGGGAGGGTCCGAGCAGTACTTC. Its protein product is CSPRGGSEQYF.

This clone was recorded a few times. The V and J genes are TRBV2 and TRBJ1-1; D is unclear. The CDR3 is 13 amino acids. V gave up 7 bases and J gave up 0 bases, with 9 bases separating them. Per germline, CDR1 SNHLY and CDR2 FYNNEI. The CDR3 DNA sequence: TGTGCCAGCAAAAGGAGGCTGAACACTGAAGCTTTCTTT. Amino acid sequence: CASKRRLNTEAFF.

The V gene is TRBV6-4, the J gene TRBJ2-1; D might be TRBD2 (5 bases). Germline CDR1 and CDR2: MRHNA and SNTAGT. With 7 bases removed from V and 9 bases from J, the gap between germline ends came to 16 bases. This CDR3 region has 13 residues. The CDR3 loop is CASNPRPGTEQFF. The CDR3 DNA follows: TGTGCCAGCAACCCTAGACCGGGAACTGAGCAGTTCTTC.

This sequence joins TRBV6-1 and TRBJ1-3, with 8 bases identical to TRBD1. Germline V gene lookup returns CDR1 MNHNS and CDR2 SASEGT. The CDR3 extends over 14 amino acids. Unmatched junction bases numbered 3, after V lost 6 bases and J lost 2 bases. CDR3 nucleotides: TGTGCCAGCAGCCCGGACAGGGCTGGAAACACCATATATTTT. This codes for CASSPDRAGNTIYF.

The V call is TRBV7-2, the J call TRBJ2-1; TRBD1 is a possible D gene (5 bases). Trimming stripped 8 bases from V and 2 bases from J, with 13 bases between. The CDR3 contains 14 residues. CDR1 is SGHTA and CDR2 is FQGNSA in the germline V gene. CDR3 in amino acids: CASVGWGTYNEQFF. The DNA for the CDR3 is TGTGCCAGCGTGGGATGGGGCACCTACAATGAGCAGTTCTTC.

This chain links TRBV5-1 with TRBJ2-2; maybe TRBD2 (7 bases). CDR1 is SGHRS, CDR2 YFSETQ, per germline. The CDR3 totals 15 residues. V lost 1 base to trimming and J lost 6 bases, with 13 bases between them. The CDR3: CASSLFAGAAGELFF. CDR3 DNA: TGCGCCAGCAGCTTGTTCGCGGGGGCGGCCGGGGAGCTGTTTTTT.

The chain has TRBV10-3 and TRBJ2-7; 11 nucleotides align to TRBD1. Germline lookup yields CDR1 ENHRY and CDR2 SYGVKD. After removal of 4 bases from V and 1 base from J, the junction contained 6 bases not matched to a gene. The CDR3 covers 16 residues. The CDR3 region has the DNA TGTGCCATCAGTGGGGGTCGGGACAGGGGGTCCTACGAGCAGTACTTC. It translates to CAISGGRDRGSYEQYF.

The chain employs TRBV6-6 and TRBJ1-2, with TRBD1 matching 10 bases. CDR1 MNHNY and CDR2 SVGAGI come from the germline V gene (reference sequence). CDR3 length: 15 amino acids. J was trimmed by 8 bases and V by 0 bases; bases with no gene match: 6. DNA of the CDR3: TGTGCCAGCAGTTACTCCTGGGACAGGGGTGACGGCTACACCTTC. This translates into CASSYSWDRGDGYTF.